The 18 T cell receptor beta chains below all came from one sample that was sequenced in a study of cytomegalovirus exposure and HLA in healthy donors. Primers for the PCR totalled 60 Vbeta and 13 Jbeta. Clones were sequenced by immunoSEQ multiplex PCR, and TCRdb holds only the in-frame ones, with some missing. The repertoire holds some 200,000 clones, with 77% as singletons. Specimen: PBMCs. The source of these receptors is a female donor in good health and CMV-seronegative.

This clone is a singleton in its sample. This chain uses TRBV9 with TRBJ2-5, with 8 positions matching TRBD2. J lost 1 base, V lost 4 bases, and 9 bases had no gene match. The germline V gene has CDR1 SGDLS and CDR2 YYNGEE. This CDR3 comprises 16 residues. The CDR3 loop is CASSPRLATIQETQYF. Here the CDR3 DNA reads TGTGCCAGCAGCCCCAGACTAGCGACTATCCAAGAGACCCAGTACTTC. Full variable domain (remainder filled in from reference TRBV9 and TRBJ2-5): DSGVTQTPKHLITATGQRVTLRCSPRSGDLSVYWYQQSLDQGLQFLIQYYNGEERAKGNILERFSAQQFPDLHSELNLSSLELGDSALYFCASSPRLATIQETQYFGPGTRLLVL.

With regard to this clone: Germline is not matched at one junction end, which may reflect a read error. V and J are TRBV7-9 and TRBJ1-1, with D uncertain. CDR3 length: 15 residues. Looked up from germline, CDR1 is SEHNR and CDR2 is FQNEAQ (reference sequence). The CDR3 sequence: CSSSLAGTRNTEAFF. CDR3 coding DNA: TGTTCCAGCAGCTTAGCGGGCACGAGGAACACTGAAGCTTTCTTT.

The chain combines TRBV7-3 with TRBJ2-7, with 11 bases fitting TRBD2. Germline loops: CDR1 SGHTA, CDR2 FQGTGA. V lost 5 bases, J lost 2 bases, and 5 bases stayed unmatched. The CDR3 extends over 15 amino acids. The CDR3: CASSPGTSGAYEQYF. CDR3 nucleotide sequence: TGTGCCAGCAGCCCCGGGACTAGCGGCGCCTACGAGCAGTACTTC. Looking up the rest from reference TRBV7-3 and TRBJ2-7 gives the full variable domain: GAGVSQTPSNKVTEKGKYVELRCDPISGHTALYWYRQSLGQGPEFLIYFQGTGAADDSGLPNDRFFAVRPEGSVSTLKIQRTERGDSAVYLCASSPGTSGAYEQYFGPGTRLTVT.

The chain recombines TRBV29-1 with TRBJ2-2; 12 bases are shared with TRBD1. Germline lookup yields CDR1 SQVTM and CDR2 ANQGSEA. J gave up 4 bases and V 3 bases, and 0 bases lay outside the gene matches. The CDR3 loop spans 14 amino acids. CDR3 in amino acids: CSVEGQGATGELFF. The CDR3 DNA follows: TGCAGCGTTGAGGGACAGGGGGCCACCGGGGAGCTGTTTTTT.

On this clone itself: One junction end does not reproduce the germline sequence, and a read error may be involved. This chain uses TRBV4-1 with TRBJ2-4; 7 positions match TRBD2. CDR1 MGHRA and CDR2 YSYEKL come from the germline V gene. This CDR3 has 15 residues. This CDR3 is CASSQGEPSGRGMDF. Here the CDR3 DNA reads TGCGCCAGCAGCCAAGGTGAACCGTCAGGGCGGGGGATGGACTTC.

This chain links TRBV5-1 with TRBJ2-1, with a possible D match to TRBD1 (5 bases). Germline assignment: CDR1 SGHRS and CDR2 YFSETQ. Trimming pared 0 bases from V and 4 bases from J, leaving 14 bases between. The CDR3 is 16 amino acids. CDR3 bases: TGCGCCAGCAGCTTGGGATTTCAGGGATCTTACAATGAGCAGTTCTTC. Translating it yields CASSLGFQGSYNEQFF. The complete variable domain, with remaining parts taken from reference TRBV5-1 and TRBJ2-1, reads KAGVTQTPRYLIKTRGQQVTLSCSPISGHRSVSWYQQTPGQGLQFLFEYFSETQRNKGNFPGRFSGRQFSNSRSEMNVSTLELGDSALYLCASSLGFQGSYNEQFFGPGTRLTVL.

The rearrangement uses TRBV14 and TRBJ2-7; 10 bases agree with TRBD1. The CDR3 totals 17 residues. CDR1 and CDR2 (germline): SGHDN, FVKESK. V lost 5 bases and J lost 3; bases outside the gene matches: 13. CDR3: CASSYTATRDRGYEQYF. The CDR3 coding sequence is TGTGCCAGCAGCTACACCGCAACCCGGGACAGGGGCTACGAGCAGTACTTC.

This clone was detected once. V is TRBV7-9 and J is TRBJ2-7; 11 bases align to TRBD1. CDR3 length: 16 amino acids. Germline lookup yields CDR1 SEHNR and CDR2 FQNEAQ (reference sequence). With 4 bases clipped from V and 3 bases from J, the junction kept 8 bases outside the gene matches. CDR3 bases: TGTGCCAGCAGCTCCACGGACAGGGGGCATGGCTACGAGCAGTACTTC. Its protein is CASSSTDRGHGYEQYF.

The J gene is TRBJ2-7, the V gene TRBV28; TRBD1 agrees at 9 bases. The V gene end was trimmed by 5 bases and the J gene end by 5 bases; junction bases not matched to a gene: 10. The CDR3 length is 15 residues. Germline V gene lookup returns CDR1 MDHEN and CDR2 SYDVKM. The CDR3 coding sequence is TGTGCCAGCAGTAGAGAGGACAGGGGAGACGACGAGCAGTACTTC. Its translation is CASSREDRGDDEQYF.

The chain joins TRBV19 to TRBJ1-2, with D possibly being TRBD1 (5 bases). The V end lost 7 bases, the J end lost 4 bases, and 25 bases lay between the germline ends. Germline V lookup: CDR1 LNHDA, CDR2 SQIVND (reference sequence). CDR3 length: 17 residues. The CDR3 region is CASTRLLGDSSAYGYTF. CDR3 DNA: TGTGCCAGTACACGACTCCTAGGGGACTCTAGCGCCTATGGCTACACCTTC.

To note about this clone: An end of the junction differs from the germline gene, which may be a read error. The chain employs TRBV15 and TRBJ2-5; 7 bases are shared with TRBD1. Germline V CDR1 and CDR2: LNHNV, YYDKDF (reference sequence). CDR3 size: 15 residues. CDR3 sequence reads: CATSRDGGQPGPQDF. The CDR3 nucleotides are TGTGCCACCAGCAGAGATGGGGGACAGCCAGGCCCTCAGGACTTC.

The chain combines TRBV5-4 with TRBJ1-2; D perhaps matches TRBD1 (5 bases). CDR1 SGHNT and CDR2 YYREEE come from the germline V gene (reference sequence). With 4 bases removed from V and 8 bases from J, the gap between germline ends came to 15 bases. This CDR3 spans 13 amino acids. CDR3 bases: TGTGCCAGCAGCCGCCGGGAGGGGCGAGGCTACACCTTC. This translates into CASSRREGRGYTF.

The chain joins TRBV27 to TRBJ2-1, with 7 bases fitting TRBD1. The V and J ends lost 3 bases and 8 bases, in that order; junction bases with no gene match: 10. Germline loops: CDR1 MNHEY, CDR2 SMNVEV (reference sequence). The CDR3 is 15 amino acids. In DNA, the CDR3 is TGTGCCAGCAGTTTGGTAGGGGGCGCCGGTTATGAGCAGTTCTTC. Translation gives CASSLVGGAGYEQFF.

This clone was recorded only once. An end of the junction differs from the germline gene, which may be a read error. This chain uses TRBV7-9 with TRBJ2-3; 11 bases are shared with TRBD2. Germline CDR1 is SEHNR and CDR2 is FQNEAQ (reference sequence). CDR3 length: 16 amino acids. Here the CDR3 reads CSSSLPTSGMSDTQYF. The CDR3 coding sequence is TGTTCCAGCAGCTTACCGACTAGCGGGATGTCAGATACGCAGTATTTT.

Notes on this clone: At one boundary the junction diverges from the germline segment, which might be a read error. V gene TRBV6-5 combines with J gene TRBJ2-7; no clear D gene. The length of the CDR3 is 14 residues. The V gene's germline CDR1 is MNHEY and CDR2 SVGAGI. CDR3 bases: TGTGCCAGCAGCCGCCATGATGAGGCTTACGGGCAGTACTTC. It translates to CASSRHDEAYGQYF.

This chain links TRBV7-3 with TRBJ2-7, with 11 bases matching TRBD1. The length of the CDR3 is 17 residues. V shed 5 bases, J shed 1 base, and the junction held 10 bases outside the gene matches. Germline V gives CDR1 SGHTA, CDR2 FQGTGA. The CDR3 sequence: CASSLGTGGWGSYEQYF. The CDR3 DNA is TGTGCCAGCAGCCTTGGGACAGGGGGTTGGGGATCCTACGAGCAGTACTTC.

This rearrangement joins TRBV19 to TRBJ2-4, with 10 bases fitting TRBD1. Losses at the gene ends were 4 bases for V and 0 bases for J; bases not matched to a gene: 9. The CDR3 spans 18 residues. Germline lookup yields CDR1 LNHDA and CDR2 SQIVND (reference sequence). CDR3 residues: CASSTRDRGPLAKNIQYF. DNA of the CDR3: TGTGCCAGTAGTACCCGGGACAGGGGACCCCTAGCCAAAAACATTCAGTACTTC.

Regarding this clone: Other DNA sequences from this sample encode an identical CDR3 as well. CDR3 bases: TGTGCCAGCAGTTTGGTTTCCCAGGGGACACCCCTCCACTTT. Protein: CASSLVSQGTPLHF. This chain uses TRBV27 with TRBJ1-6, with a weak D call TRBD1 (6 bases). V lost 3 bases and J lost 11, with 14 bases in between. The CDR3 runs to 14 residues. Germline V lookup: CDR1 MNHEY, CDR2 SMNVEV (reference sequence).